This T cell receptor (beta chain) was documented in a study of beta chain features in type 1 diabetes. Broader study findings: Type 1 diabetes patients had moderately but significantly shorter TCRB CDR3s in all four CD4+ subsets. A definitive answer on HLA type influencing TCRB rearrangement was not reached here.

The sample holds a few counts of this clone. Its specificity is unknown. Germline lookup yields CDR1 GTSNPN and CDR2 SVGIG (reference sequence). J gave up 8 bases and V 4 bases, and 18 bases lay outside the gene matches. The CDR3 runs 16 residues. Since all of the isolated RNA was reverse transcribed, expressed TCRB transcripts were what got sequenced. Produced via immunoSEQ multiplex PCR; TCRdb's table is partial and in-frame only. Of about 160,000 clones in the sample, 6.5% to 10% were seen once. The receptor was derived from a woman between 18 and 30 years old with type 1 diabetes. V usage is TRBV30 and J usage is TRBJ2-3; 7 nucleotides agree with TRBD2. The sequencing sample was made of central memory CD4+ T cells from blood. CDR3 in DNA: TGTGCCTGGACGGAGCTAGCGGCCCCCAACCTTGGTACGCAGTATTTT. It is translated as CAWTELAAPNLGTQYF.